This section outlines one T cell receptor beta chain sequence together with its context. How the authors handled the data: Estimation of nucleated cell counts relied on the amplification of reference gene primers. Sequencing was performed with immunoSEQ multiplex PCR; in TCRdb, only in-frame clones are kept and a portion is missing. V, J and clone size are taken as reported in that table, and D and trimming were inferred from the DNA itself. The sample has some 280,000 clones; around 91% are singletons. The data belong to a study of blood T cell repertoires in COVID-19. Overall study: Whether acute or convalescent, the COVID-19 samples came from the United States, Italy and Spain. Sources were T cells, B-cell-depleted T cells, or PBMCs; the material itself was cDNA or gDNA.

The sample was peripheral blood. This TCR came from a woman aged 55-75 years with acute or convalescent COVID-19.

The DNA of the CDR3 is TGTGCCAGCAGCCCCCGGGCAGGGCTATATGAAAAACTGTTTTTT. Its protein is CASSPRAGLYEKLFF. This chain uses TRBV7-2 with TRBJ1-4; D might be TRBD1 (5 bases). The length of the CDR3 is 15 residues. Germline CDR1 is SGHTA and CDR2 is FQGNSA. The V gene lost 5 bases and the J gene lost 6 bases, with 16 bases spanning the gap.